These T cell receptor beta chains were read from a single sample in a study of a mutant IDH1 vaccine in newly diagnosed glioma. Produced via immunoSEQ multiplex PCR; TCRdb's table is partial and in-frame only. The table has around 92,000 clones, roughly 80% seen once. Specimen: PBMCs, collected from a glioma patient treated with radiotherapy, temozolomide or both. All receptors derive from a woman in her forties or fifties with glioma. The CDR3 runs from the conserved cysteine through the conserved F or W. Fields, in order: V gene, D gene, J gene, clone size, CDR3 DNA, CDR3 protein. A D gene is named only where the DNA matches it firmly. The size entry is marked missing in some rows and otherwise reads once, few, many or a size class.

>TRBV9|NA|TRBJ1-1|NA
TGTGCCAGCAGCCCTGGGGCCTCCCCGGGGGAAGCTTTCTTT
CASSPGASPGEAFF
>TRBV14|NA|TRBJ2-3|NA
TGTGCCAGCAGCCAGATCACAGATACGCAGTATTTT
CASSQITDTQYF
>TRBV5-1|NA|TRBJ1-3|NA
TGCGCCAGCAGCTTGGGGACCTCTGGAAACACCATATATTTT
CASSLGTSGNTIYF
>TRBV19|NA|TRBJ1-4|NA
TGTGCCAGTACCTTGACGCAGGGAAGGCACCGGCAACTGTTTTTT
CASTLTQGRHRQLFF
>TRBV4-2|TRBD1|TRBJ2-7|NA
TGTGCCAGCAGCCAAGAGACAGGGGGACCTCTGGAGCAGTACTTC
CASSQETGGPLEQYF
>TRBV11-2|NA|TRBJ2-1|few
TGTGCCAGCAGCTTCGTCATACAGGGCAATGAGCAGTTCTTC
CASSFVIQGNEQFF
>TRBV6-1|NA|TRBJ2-4|NA
TGTGCCAGCAGTGAAGTTAGCTTAGCCAAAAACATTCAGTACTTC
CASSEVSLAKNIQYF
>TRBV4-1|TRBD1|TRBJ2-7|NA
TGCGCCAGCAGCCAGGCGGGGACAGGGAAGGCGGGCGAGCAGTACTTC
CASSQAGTGKAGEQYF
>TRBV13|TRBD1|TRBJ1-6|NA
TGTGCCAGCACCGGAATTTGGGACAGGGGGCGCGAGGGTAATTCACCCCTCCACTTT
CASTGIWDRGREGNSPLHF
>TRBV1|NA|TRBJ1-4|once
TGCACCAGCAGCCTCGGGACGCGCTATAATGAAAAACTGTTTTTT
CTSSLGTRYNEKLFF
>TRBV27|NA|TRBJ1-1|NA
TGTGCCAGCAGTTTGCAGGAGAACACTGAAGCTTTCTTT
CASSLQENTEAFF
>TRBV19|NA|TRBJ2-2|once
TGTGCCAGTAGCGGGGGACCAGCGGGTAACACCGGGGAGCTGTTTTTT
CASSGGPAGNTGELFF
>TRBV27|NA|TRBJ1-2|NA
TGTGCCAGCAGTTTCGGGGGGTCCAATAACTATGGCTACACCTTC
CASSFGGSNNYGYTF
>TRBV29-1|NA|TRBJ1-5|NA
TGCAGCGTTCAGGGAGGCAATCAGCCCCAGCATTTT
CSVQGGNQPQHF
>TRBV5-1|NA|TRBJ1-5|once
TGCGCCAGCAGCTTGAGACTAAGGACGGACAATCAGCCCCAGCATTTT
CASSLRLRTDNQPQHF
>TRBV7-6|NA|TRBJ1-4|NA
TGTGCCAGCAGCCCCTTAGTGGCCCTTAAGCAAAAACTGTTTTTT
CASSPLVALKQKLFF
>TRBV30|NA|TRBJ2-7|NA
TGTGCCTCCCAACGGGACTACGAGCAGTACTTC
CASQRDYEQYF
>TRBV4-3|NA|TRBJ1-2|NA
TGCGCCAGCAGCCCCGCCGGGCAGGGGTCCTATGGCTACACCTTC
CASSPAGQGSYGYTF
>TRBV27|TRBD1|TRBJ1-2|NA
TGTGCCAGCACAGGACAGGCGGACTATGGCTACACCTTC
CASTGQADYGYTF
>TRBV6-1|TRBD1|TRBJ1-2|NA
TGTGCCAGCAGGGATCAGGGACAGTATGGCTACACCTTC
CASRDQGQYGYTF
>TRBV7-6|NA|TRBJ2-5|NA
TGTGCCAGCAGCTCTTCGTATCAAGAGACCCAGTACTTC
CASSSSYQETQYF
>TRBV30|NA|TRBJ1-5|once
TGTGCCTGGAGTACGACGAACACGAATCAGCCCCAGCATTTT
CAWSTTNTNQPQHF
>TRBV13|TRBD1|TRBJ2-3|NA
TGTGCCAGCAGCTTAGGACAGGGGAACACAGATACGCAGTATTTT
CASSLGQGNTDTQYF
>TRBV5-4|NA|TRBJ1-1|NA
TGTGCCAGCAGTTCCTTGGGAGGACTGAACACTGAAGCTTTCTTT
CASSSLGGLNTEAFF
>TRBV30|NA|TRBJ1-4|NA
TGTGCCTGGGGGCGAGGGCTAGGTGAAAAACTGTTTTTT
CAWGRGLGEKLFF
>TRBV30|TRBD1|TRBJ1-4|few
TGTGCCTGGAGTTCCGGGACAGGGTTGAGGGAGGTGTTTTTT
CAWSSGTGLREVFF
>TRBV19|TRBD1|TRBJ2-3|NA
TGTGCCAGTAGTCAGGGGGCTGTGGGAACGCAGTATTTT
CASSQGAVGTQYF
>TRBV11-1|TRBD1|TRBJ1-1|NA
TGTGCCAGCAGCTTAGAGGGACAGGTAACTGAAGCTTTCTTT
CASSLEGQVTEAFF
>TRBV9|TRBD1|TRBJ2-6|NA
TGTGCCAGCAGCCCTAGCCCTGTGACAGGCAACACAGGGGCTGGGGCCAACGTCCTGACTTTC
CASSPSPVTGNTGAGANVLTF
>TRBV30|TRBD1|TRBJ1-2|NA
TGTGCCTGGACGCCTTTAGGACAGGGTTCTTACACCTTC
CAWTPLGQGSYTF
>TRBV6-1|TRBD1|TRBJ1-1|NA
TGTGCCAGCATGGGGACAGACACTGAAGCTTTCTTT
CASMGTDTEAFF
>TRBV14|NA|TRBJ1-1|NA
TGTGCCAGCAGCCAAGCTAGGAACACTGAAGCTTTCTTT
CASSQARNTEAFF
>TRBV6-5|TRBD1|TRBJ1-4|NA
TGTGCCAGCAGCTGGACAGGGAAAAATGAAAAACTGTTTTTT
CASSWTGKNEKLFF
>TRBV5-1|NA|TRBJ2-5|NA
TGCGCCAGCAGCCCCGGACCGGGGGAGACCCAGTACTTC
CASSPGPGETQYF
>TRBV30|NA|TRBJ1-4|NA
TGTGCCTGGAGTAGAGGTTTGGTGTCAACTAATGAAAAACTGTTTTTT
CAWSRGLVSTNEKLFF
>TRBV21-1|NA|TRBJ2-4|NA
TGTGCCAGCAGCAAAGCCGGGGATGGGAAAAACATTCAGTACTTC
CASSKAGDGKNIQYF
>TRBV10-3|TRBD2|TRBJ2-7|few
TGTGCCATCAGTGCGGGACTAGCGGGGTCCTACGAGCAGTACTTC
CAISAGLAGSYEQYF
>TRBV5-1|NA|TRBJ1-2|NA
TGCGCCAGCAGCCCCCCCAACTCTGGCTATGGCTACACCTTC
CASSPPNSGYGYTF
>TRBV19|NA|TRBJ1-1|few
TGTGCCAGTAGTATAGACCGGTGGGGGGCTGAAGCTTTCTTT
CASSIDRWGAEAFF
>TRBV6-4|NA|TRBJ2-2|NA
TGTGCCAGCAGTGACACGATCCACACCGGGGAGCTGTTTTTT
CASSDTIHTGELFF
>TRBV2|NA|TRBJ1-6|NA
TGTGCCAGCAGTCCCGGACGGAATAATTCACCCCTCCACTTT
CASSPGRNNSPLHF
>TRBV7-6|NA|TRBJ1-1|NA
TGTGCCAGCAGCTTATGGACCTCCACTGAAGCTTTCTTT
CASSLWTSTEAFF
>TRBV19|NA|TRBJ1-1|NA
TGTGCCAGTAGTATAGATGTGGGGGCGGTGGCTGAAGCTTTCTTT
CASSIDVGAVAEAFF
>TRBV7-9|NA|TRBJ2-7|NA
TGTGCCAGCAGCTCGAAGGACAAGTTGGAAAGGGGGCAGTACTTC
CASSSKDKLERGQYF
>TRBV19|NA|TRBJ1-1|NA
TGTGCCAGTAGCATCCCGTGGGGGGACACTGAAGCTTTCTTT
CASSIPWGDTEAFF
>TRBV10-1|TRBD1|TRBJ1-3|NA
TGCGCCAGCCAAGGGACAGACTCTGGAAACACCATATATTTT
CASQGTDSGNTIYF
>TRBV5-1|NA|TRBJ2-3|NA
TGCGCCAGCAGCTTGGACCCAGCGACAGATACGCAGTATTTT
CASSLDPATDTQYF
>TRBV27|NA|TRBJ1-5|few
TGTGCCAGCAGATTCACAGGGAATCAGCCCCAGCATTTT
CASRFTGNQPQHF
>TRBV5-5|NA|TRBJ1-5|NA
TGTGCCAGCAGCTCAGAAGTTAGCAATCAGCCCCAGCATTTT
CASSSEVSNQPQHF
>TRBV15|NA|TRBJ2-7|few
TGTGCCACCAGCAGAGATCAAGGGCTAGCAAACGAGCAGTACTTC
CATSRDQGLANEQYF